A selection of T cell receptor beta chains follows, all from one sample in a study of blood T cell repertoires in COVID-19. Sequencing was performed with immunoSEQ multiplex PCR; in TCRdb, only in-frame clones are kept and a portion is missing. The sample has around 61,000 clones, about 81% seen once. Material for sequencing was peripheral blood. The source is an older man with acute or convalescent COVID-19. Both conserved end residues are part of each CDR3. The D gene is left open where the match is weak.

J: TRBJ2-7; V: TRBV27; D: NA; CDR3: CASSLNRESYEQYF
J: TRBJ1-2; V: TRBV10-3; D: NA; CDR3: CAIRSLGLAGSGYTF
J: TRBJ1-5; V: TRBV25-1; D: NA; CDR3: CASRADSNQPQHF
J: TRBJ1-1; V: TRBV29-1; D: NA; CDR3: CSVEEGGLNTEAFF
J: TRBJ2-6; V: TRBV7-2; D: TRBD1; CDR3: CASSLFGQGAGGANVLTF
J: TRBJ1-6; V: TRBV27; D: TRBD1; CDR3: CASRAGTGASPLHF
J: TRBJ1-3; V: TRBV18; D: NA; CDR3: CASSPRGSSGNTIYF
J: TRBJ1-1; V: TRBV7-2; D: NA; CDR3: CASSRRSGLAAFF
J: TRBJ1-1; V: TRBV20-1; D: NA; CDR3: CSASGPLEAFF
J: TRBJ2-1; V: TRBV7-2; D: TRBD2; CDR3: CASSLLLGTSGRVNEQFF
J: TRBJ2-1; V: TRBV5-1; D: NA; CDR3: CASSILRDWGTNEQFF
J: TRBJ1-2; V: TRBV3-1/TRBV3-2; D: NA; CDR3: CASSQGDRFENYGYTF
J: TRBJ2-7; V: TRBV3-1/TRBV3-2; D: TRBD1; CDR3: CASSQGTGGSYEQYF
J: TRBJ1-4; V: TRBV6-5; D: NA; CDR3: CASSPVGEKLFF
J: TRBJ2-5; V: TRBV5-4; D: TRBD2; CDR3: CASSPGTSGSIRETQYF
J: TRBJ2-5; V: TRBV6-2/TRBV6-3; D: TRBD2; CDR3: CASSYKRGGQETQYF
J: TRBJ2-2; V: TRBV10-3; D: NA; CDR3: CATRPGGLSTGELFF
J: TRBJ2-3; V: TRBV3-1/TRBV3-2; D: NA; CDR3: CASSQVLEGADTQYF
J: TRBJ1-4; V: TRBV2; D: TRBD1; CDR3: CASTGVAGGGEKLFF
J: TRBJ2-5; V: TRBV15; D: TRBD2; CDR3: CATSRRLAGVGETQYF
J: TRBJ1-5; V: TRBV29-1; D: NA; CDR3: CSVGGTTNQPQHF
J: TRBJ1-2; V: TRBV25-1; D: TRBD1; CDR3: CASIPHRTGTLTFYGYTF
J: TRBJ1-4; V: TRBV5-5; D: TRBD1; CDR3: CASSSGQGTTNEKLFF
J: TRBJ1-1; V: TRBV15; D: TRBD1; CDR3: CATSRDIRGLEFF
J: TRBJ2-6; V: TRBV9; D: NA; CDR3: CASSALTSGTGANVLTF
J: TRBJ1-6; V: TRBV2; D: NA; CDR3: CAGMQTEGDSPLHF
J: TRBJ1-2; V: TRBV5-5; D: NA; CDR3: CASSLTGTTYGYTF
J: TRBJ1-1; V: TRBV19; D: NA; CDR3: CASSTTGGTEAFF
J: TRBJ1-5; V: TRBV9; D: TRBD1; CDR3: CASSAHLTGESNQPQHF
J: TRBJ2-7; V: TRBV11-2; D: NA; CDR3: CASSPGRNGAYEQYF
J: TRBJ1-1; V: TRBV11-2; D: TRBD1; CDR3: CASSPRQGFGEAFF
J: TRBJ2-1; V: TRBV7-9; D: TRBD1; CDR3: CASSSGTGPYNEQFF
J: TRBJ1-1; V: TRBV9; D: NA; CDR3: CASSLGHQGTEAFF
J: TRBJ2-7; V: TRBV3-1/TRBV3-2; D: TRBD1; CDR3: CASSQTGAYEQYF
J: TRBJ1-1; V: TRBV5-1; D: TRBD1; CDR3: CASSFGQEEAFF
J: TRBJ2-1; V: TRBV5-1; D: TRBD2; CDR3: CASSRGTSDEQFF
J: TRBJ1-5; V: TRBV19; D: TRBD1; CDR3: CASSRTGDQPQHF
J: TRBJ1-2; V: TRBV2; D: NA; CDR3: CASSGLTRGYGYTF
J: TRBJ2-1; V: TRBV6-6; D: TRBD2; CDR3: CASTGLAGGSNEQFF
J: TRBJ2-5; V: TRBV15; D: TRBD1; CDR3: CATSPQGQGTGETQYF
J: TRBJ2-3; V: TRBV6-2/TRBV6-3; D: NA; CDR3: CASNPPRGGHSYTDTQYF
J: TRBJ2-3; V: TRBV5-6; D: NA; CDR3: CASSPRGGTQYF
J: TRBJ2-5; V: TRBV7-3; D: TRBD2; CDR3: CASSLGAGETQYF
J: TRBJ1-1; V: TRBV11-2; D: NA; CDR3: CASSQQVNTEAFF
J: TRBJ2-3; V: TRBV11-2; D: NA; CDR3: CASSSTRVMGTDTQYF
J: TRBJ2-1; V: TRBV19; D: TRBD1; CDR3: CASSNPRDRGGDEQFF
J: TRBJ1-3; V: TRBV7-9; D: TRBD1; CDR3: CASSPRDRFYSGNTIYF
J: TRBJ2-2; V: TRBV28; D: NA; CDR3: CASSLGTANTGELFF
J: TRBJ2-1; V: TRBV10-3; D: NA; CDR3: CAISEMSLYEQFF
J: TRBJ1-6; V: TRBV18; D: NA; CDR3: CASSPEGGGTNSPLHF
J: TRBJ2-3; V: TRBV30; D: TRBD2; CDR3: CAWAGRATDTQYF
J: TRBJ1-2; V: TRBV19; D: NA; CDR3: CATQSTGVSYGYTF
J: TRBJ2-7; V: TRBV27; D: TRBD1; CDR3: CASSTRDRGSYEQYF
J: TRBJ2-5; V: TRBV5-4; D: TRBD2; CDR3: CASSVKSGGKETQYF
J: TRBJ2-1; V: TRBV7-9; D: TRBD2; CDR3: CASSFRTRGGAGDNEQFF